This entry describes one T cell receptor beta chain. Its antigen remains unknown. Orbital computed tomography and thyroid ultrasound, together with serum TRAb and thyroxine and clinical symptoms, were used for diagnoses. This sample stems from a study of T cells in Graves' hyperthyroidism and ophthalmopathy. The TCR beta CDR3 regions underwent amplification using RNA transcripts as the source. TCR CDR3 underwent first-round RT-PCR with the HTBI primer set. TCRdb itself ran the multiplex PCR reads through MiXCR, one entry per CDR3 protein. The data contain 600,000 to 700,000 distinct CDR3 sequences, roughly 46% of them singletons. Germline CDR1 is SEHNR and CDR2 is FQNEAQ (reference sequence). The length of the CDR3 is 17 residues. V lost 3 bases and J lost 1; bases outside the gene matches: 7. Study observations and caveats: Most thyroid clonotypes with frequency above 0.001 were detected in blood.

J is TRBJ1-1 and V is TRBV7-9, with TRBD1 identical over 11 bases. The receptor's source is an adult man with Graves' disease, either hyperthyroidism or ophthalmopathy (not recorded which). The sequenced material came from peripheral blood or thyroid tissue (not recorded which). CDR3 sequence (DNA): TGTGCCAGCAGCTTCCGGGACAGGGGGGACAGGAACACTGAAGCTTTCTTT. Translated: CASSFRDRGDRNTEAFF.